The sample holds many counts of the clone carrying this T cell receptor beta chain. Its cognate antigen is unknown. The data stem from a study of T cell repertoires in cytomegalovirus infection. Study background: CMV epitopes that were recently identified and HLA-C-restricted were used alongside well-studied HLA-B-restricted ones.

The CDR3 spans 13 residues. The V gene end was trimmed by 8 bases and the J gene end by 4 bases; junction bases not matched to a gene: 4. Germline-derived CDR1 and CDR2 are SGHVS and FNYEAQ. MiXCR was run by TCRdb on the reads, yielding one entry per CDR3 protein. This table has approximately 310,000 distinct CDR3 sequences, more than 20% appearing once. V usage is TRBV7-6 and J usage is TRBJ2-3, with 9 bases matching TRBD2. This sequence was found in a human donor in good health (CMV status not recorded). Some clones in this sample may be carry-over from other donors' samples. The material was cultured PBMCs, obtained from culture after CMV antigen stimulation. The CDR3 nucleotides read TGTGCCAGCGGCGGGAGGGCGGCAGATACGCAGTATTTT. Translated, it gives CASGGRAADTQYF.